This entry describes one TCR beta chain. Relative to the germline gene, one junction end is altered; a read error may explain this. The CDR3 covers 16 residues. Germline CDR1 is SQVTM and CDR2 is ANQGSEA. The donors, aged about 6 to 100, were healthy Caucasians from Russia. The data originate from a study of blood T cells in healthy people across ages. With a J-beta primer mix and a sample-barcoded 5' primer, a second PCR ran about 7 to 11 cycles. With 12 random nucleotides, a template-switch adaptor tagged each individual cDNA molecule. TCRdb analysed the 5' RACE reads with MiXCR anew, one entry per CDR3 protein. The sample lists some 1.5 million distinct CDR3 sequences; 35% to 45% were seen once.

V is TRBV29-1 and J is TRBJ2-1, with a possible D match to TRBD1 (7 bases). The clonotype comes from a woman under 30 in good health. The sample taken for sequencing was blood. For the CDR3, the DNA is TGCAGAGTTGATGGGGAGGACAGGAGCCCCCTCAATGAGCAGTTCTTC. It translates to CRVDGEDRSPLNEQFF.